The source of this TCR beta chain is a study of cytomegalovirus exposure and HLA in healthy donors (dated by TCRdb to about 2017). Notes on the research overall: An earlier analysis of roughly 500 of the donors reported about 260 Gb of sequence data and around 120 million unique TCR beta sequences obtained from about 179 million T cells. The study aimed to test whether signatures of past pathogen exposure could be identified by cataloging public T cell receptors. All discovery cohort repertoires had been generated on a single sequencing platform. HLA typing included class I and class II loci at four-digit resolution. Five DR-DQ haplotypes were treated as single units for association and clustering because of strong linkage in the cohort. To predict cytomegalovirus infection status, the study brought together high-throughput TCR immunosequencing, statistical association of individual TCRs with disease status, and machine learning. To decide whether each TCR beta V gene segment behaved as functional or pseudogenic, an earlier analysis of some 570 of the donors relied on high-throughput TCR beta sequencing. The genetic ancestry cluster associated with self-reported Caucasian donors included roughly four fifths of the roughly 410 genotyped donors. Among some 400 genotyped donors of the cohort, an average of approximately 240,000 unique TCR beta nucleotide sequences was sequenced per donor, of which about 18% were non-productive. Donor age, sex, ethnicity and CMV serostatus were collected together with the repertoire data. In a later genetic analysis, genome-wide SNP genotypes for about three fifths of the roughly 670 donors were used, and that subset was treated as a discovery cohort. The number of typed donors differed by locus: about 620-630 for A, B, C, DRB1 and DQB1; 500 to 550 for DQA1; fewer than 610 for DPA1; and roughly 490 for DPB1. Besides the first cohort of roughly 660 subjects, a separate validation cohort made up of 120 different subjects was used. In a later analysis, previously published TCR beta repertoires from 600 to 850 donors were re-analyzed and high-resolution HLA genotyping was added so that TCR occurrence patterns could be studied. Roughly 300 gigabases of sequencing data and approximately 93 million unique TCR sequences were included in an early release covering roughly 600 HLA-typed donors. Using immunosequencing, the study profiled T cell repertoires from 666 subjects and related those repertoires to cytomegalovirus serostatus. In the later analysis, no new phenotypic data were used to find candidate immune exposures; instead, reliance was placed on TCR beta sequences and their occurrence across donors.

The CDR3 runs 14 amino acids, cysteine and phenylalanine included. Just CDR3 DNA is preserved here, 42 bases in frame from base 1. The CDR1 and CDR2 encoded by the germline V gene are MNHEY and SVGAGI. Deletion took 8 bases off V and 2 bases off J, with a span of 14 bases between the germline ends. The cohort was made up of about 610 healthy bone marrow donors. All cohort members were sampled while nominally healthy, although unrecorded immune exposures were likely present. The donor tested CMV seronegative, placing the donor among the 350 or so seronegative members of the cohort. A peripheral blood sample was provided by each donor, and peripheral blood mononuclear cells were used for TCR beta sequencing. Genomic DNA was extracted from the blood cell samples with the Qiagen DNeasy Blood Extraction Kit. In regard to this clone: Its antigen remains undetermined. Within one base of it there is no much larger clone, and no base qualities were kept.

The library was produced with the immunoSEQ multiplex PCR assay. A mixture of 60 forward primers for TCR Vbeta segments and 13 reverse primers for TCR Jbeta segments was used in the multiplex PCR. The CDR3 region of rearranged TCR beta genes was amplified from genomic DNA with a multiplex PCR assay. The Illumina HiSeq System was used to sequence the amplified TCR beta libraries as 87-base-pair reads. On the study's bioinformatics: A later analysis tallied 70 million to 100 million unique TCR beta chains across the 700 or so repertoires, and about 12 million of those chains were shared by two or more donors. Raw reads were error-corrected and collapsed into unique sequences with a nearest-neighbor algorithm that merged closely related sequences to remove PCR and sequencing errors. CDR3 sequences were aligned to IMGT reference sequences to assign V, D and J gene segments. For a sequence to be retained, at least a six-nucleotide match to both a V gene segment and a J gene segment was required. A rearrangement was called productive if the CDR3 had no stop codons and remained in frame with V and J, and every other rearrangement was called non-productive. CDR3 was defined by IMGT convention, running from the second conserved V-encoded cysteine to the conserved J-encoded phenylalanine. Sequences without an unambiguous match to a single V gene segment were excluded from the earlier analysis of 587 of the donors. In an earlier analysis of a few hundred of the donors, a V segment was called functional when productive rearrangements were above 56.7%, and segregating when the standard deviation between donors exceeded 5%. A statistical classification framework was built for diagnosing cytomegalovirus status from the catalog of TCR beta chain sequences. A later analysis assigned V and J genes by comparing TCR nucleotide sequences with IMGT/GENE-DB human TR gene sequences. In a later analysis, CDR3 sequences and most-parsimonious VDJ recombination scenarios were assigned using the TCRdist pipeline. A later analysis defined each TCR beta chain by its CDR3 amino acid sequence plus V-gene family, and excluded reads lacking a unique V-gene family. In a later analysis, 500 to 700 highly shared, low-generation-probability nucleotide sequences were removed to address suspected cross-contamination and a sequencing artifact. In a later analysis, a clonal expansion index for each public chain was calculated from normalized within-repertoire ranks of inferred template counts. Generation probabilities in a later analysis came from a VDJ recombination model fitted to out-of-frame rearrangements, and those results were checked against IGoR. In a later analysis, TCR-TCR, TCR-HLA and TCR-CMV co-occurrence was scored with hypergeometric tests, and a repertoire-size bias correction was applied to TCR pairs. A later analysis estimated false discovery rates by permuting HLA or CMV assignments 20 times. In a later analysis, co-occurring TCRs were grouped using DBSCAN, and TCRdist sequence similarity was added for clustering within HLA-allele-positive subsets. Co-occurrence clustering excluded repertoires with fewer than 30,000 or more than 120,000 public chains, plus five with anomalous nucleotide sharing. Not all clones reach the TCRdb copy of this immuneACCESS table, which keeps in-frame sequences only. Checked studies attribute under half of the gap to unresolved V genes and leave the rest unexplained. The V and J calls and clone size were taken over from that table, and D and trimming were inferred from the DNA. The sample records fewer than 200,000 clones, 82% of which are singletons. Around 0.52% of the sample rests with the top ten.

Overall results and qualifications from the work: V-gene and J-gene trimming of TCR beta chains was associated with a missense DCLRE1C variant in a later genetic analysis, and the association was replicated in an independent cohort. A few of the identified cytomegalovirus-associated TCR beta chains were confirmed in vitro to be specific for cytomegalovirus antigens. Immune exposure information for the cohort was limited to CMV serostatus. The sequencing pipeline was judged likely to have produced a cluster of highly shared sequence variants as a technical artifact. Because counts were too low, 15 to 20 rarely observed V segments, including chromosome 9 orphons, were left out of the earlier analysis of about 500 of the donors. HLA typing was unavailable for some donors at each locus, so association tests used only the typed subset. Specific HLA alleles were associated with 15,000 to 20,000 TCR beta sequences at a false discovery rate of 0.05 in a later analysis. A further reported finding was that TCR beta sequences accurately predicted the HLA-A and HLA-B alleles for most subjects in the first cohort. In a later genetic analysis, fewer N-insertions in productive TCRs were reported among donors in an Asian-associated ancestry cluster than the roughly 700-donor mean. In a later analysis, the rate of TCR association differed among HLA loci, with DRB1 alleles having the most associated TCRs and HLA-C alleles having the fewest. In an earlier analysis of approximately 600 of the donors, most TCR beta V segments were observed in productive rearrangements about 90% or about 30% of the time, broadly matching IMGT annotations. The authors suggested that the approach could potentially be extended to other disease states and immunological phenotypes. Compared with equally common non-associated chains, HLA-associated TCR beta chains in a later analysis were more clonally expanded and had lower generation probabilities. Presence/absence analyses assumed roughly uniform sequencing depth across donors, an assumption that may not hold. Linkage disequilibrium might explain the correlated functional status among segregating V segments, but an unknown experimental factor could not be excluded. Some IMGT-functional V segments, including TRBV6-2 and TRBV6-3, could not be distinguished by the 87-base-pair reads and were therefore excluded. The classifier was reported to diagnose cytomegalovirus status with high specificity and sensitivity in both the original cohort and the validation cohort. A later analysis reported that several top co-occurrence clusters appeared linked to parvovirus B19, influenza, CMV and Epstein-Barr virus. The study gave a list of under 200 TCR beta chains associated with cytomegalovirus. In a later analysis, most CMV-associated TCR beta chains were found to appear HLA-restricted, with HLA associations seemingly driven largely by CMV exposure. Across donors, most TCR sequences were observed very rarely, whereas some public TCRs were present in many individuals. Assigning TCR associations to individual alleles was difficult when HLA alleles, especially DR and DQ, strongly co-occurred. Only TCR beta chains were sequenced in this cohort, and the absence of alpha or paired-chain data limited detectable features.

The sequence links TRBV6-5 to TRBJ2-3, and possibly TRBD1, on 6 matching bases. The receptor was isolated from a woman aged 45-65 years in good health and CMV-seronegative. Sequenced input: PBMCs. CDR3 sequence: CASAPTGFTDTQYF. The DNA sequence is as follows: TGTGCCAGCGCCCCCACAGGGTTCACAGATACGCAGTATTTT.